These T cell receptor beta chains were read from a single sample in a study of T-cell memory formation after mild COVID-19. Each CDR3 protein gets one entry after TCRdb re-called the 5' RACE reads with MiXCR. The repertoire includes under 450,000 distinct CDR3 sequences, roughly 20% of them detected once, and roughly 23% sits in the top ten. Sequenced sample: PBMCs or a T cell subset sorted from them (not recorded which). Receptors were obtained from a man between 18 and 29 years old who had mild COVID-19 (a few samples of this study predate the infection). Cell type and time point are not known. CDR3s include the opening cysteine and the closing phenylalanine or tryptophan. D genes are given only for firm matches. Size tells how often a clone was seen (once, few, many) or the class of an expanded clone, and some rows leave it out.

d_gene: -; j_gene: TRBJ2-1; v_gene: TRBV12-3/TRBV12-4; len: 15; abundance: many; CDR3aa: CASSPRGDARNEQFF; CDR3nt: TGTGCCAGCAGCCCCAGAGGGGATGCTCGGAATGAGCAGTTCTTC
d_gene: -; j_gene: TRBJ1-5; v_gene: TRBV5-5; len: 15; abundance: -; CDR3aa: CASSAIKGELQPQHF; CDR3nt: TGTGCCAGCAGCGCGATAAAGGGGGAGCTTCAGCCCCAGCATTTT
d_gene: -; j_gene: TRBJ1-1; v_gene: TRBV7-2; len: 14; abundance: -; CDR3aa: CASSLVSINTEAFF; CDR3nt: TGTGCCAGCAGCTTAGTATCGATTAACACTGAAGCTTTCTTT
d_gene: -; j_gene: TRBJ2-2; v_gene: TRBV24-1; len: 15; abundance: many; CDR3aa: CATSGVRDTTGELFF; CDR3nt: TGTGCCACCAGTGGTGTCCGGGACACAACCGGGGAGCTGTTTTTT
d_gene: TRBD1; j_gene: TRBJ1-6; v_gene: TRBV4-1; len: 15; abundance: -; CDR3aa: CASSWTGEINSPLHF; CDR3nt: TGCGCCAGCAGCTGGACAGGGGAAATTAATTCACCCCTCCACTTT
d_gene: TRBD1; j_gene: TRBJ1-2; v_gene: TRBV5-6; len: 12; abundance: -; CDR3aa: CASSTGQYGYTF; CDR3nt: TGTGCCAGCAGCACGGGACAGTATGGCTACACCTTC
d_gene: TRBD1; j_gene: TRBJ2-3; v_gene: TRBV5-1; len: 17; abundance: many; CDR3aa: CASSPTSGGAGTDTQYF; CDR3nt: TGCGCCAGCAGCCCTACTTCAGGGGGCGCGGGCACAGATACGCAGTATTTT
d_gene: TRBD1; j_gene: TRBJ2-5; v_gene: TRBV5-5; len: 14; abundance: few; CDR3aa: CASSSGTGGWAQYF; CDR3nt: TGTGCCAGCAGCTCCGGGACAGGGGGTTGGGCCCAGTACTTC
d_gene: -; j_gene: TRBJ2-7; v_gene: TRBV5-1; len: 14; abundance: -; CDR3aa: CASSSGTSFYEQYF; CDR3nt: TGCGCCAGCAGCTCCGGGACATCGTTCTACGAGCAGTACTTC
d_gene: -; j_gene: TRBJ1-1; v_gene: TRBV4-3; len: 15; abundance: -; CDR3aa: CASSQAPGSYTEAFF; CDR3nt: TGCGCCAGCAGCCAAGCTCCGGGGTCGTACACTGAAGCTTTCTTT
d_gene: -; j_gene: TRBJ2-3; v_gene: TRBV3-1; len: 15; abundance: -; CDR3aa: CASSRFGVVTDTQYF; CDR3nt: TGTGCCAGCAGCCGGTTTGGGGTAGTCACAGATACGCAGTATTTT
d_gene: TRBD1; j_gene: TRBJ2-5; v_gene: TRBV7-2; len: 15; abundance: many; CDR3aa: CASSLGTGTVETQYF; CDR3nt: TGTGCCAGCAGCTTGGGGACAGGGACGGTGGAGACCCAGTACTTC
d_gene: -; j_gene: TRBJ1-6; v_gene: TRBV20-1; len: 18; abundance: few; CDR3aa: CSARGSGVLSSYNSPLHF; CDR3nt: TGCAGTGCTAGAGGGTCGGGAGTTTTGAGCTCCTATAATTCACCCCTCCACTTT
d_gene: TRBD1; j_gene: TRBJ1-2; v_gene: TRBV12-3/TRBV12-4; len: 13; abundance: few; CDR3aa: CASSARGVYGYTF; CDR3nt: TGTGCCAGCAGTGCCAGGGGGGTCTATGGCTACACCTTC
d_gene: TRBD1; j_gene: TRBJ2-5; v_gene: TRBV5-3; len: 16; abundance: few; CDR3aa: CARSTRTGGGRETQYF; CDR3nt: TGTGCCAGAAGCACAAGGACAGGAGGCGGCAGGGAGACCCAGTACTTC
d_gene: -; j_gene: TRBJ1-5; v_gene: TRBV3-1; len: 10; abundance: many; CDR3aa: CASTYQPQHF; CDR3nt: TGTGCCAGCACATACCAGCCCCAGCATTTT
d_gene: -; j_gene: TRBJ2-7; v_gene: TRBV11-2; len: 11; abundance: -; CDR3aa: CASSPGQNQYF; CDR3nt: TGTGCCAGCAGCCCAGGACAGAATCAGTACTTC
d_gene: -; j_gene: TRBJ1-1; v_gene: TRBV20-1; len: 9; abundance: -; CDR3aa: CSARVGAFF; CDR3nt: TGCAGTGCTAGAGTGGGCGCTTTCTTT
d_gene: TRBD1; j_gene: TRBJ2-1; v_gene: TRBV12-3/TRBV12-4; len: 14; abundance: few; CDR3aa: CASRIGTGFDEQFF; CDR3nt: TGTGCCAGCAGGATAGGGACAGGGTTTGATGAGCAGTTCTTC
d_gene: -; j_gene: TRBJ2-7; v_gene: TRBV4-2; len: 17; abundance: -; CDR3aa: CASSRRGDGPSYYEQYF; CDR3nt: TGTGCCAGCAGCCGCCGGGGAGATGGACCAAGCTACTACGAGCAGTACTTC
d_gene: -; j_gene: TRBJ1-1; v_gene: TRBV5-1; len: 13; abundance: many; CDR3aa: CASSLAGHTEAFF; CDR3nt: TGCGCCAGCAGCTTGGCGGGTCACACTGAAGCTTTCTTT
d_gene: -; j_gene: TRBJ2-1; v_gene: TRBV2; len: 13; abundance: few; CDR3aa: CASSAAEYNEQFF; CDR3nt: TGTGCCAGCAGTGCCGCGGAATACAATGAGCAGTTCTTC
d_gene: -; j_gene: TRBJ1-2; v_gene: TRBV7-2; len: 16; abundance: -; CDR3aa: CASSQNSPGDLSGYTF; CDR3nt: TGTGCCAGCAGCCAAAACTCGCCCGGGGACCTCAGTGGCTACACCTTC
d_gene: -; j_gene: TRBJ1-1; v_gene: TRBV6-5; len: 13; abundance: -; CDR3aa: CDSRLDRNTEDFF; CDR3nt: TGTGACAGCAGATTAGACAGGAACACTGAAGATTTCTTT
d_gene: TRBD1; j_gene: TRBJ2-7; v_gene: TRBV29-1; len: 14; abundance: -; CDR3aa: CSVSTTGLLDEQYF; CDR3nt: TGCAGCGTCTCCACGACAGGGCTCCTCGACGAGCAGTACTTC
d_gene: -; j_gene: TRBJ2-5; v_gene: TRBV27; len: 13; abundance: -; CDR3aa: CASTTFGVETQYF; CDR3nt: TGTGCCAGCACCACCTTCGGGGTGGAGACCCAGTACTTC
d_gene: -; j_gene: TRBJ2-3; v_gene: TRBV20-1; len: 16; abundance: few; CDR3aa: CSATGAAGDTTDTQYF; CDR3nt: TGCAGTGCTACCGGGGCGGCAGGGGATACGACAGATACGCAGTATTTT
d_gene: TRBD2; j_gene: TRBJ2-7; v_gene: TRBV5-1; len: 15; abundance: few; CDR3aa: CASSLGTSEGYEQYF; CDR3nt: TGCGCCAGCAGTTTGGGGACTAGCGAGGGCTACGAGCAGTACTTC
d_gene: -; j_gene: TRBJ1-3; v_gene: TRBV5-1; len: 15; abundance: few; CDR3aa: CASSLYGDSGNTIYF; CDR3nt: TGCGCCAGCAGCTTATATGGTGACTCTGGAAACACCATATATTTT
d_gene: -; j_gene: TRBJ1-3; v_gene: TRBV7-9; len: 17; abundance: -; CDR3aa: CASSVRLGQNSGNTIYF; CDR3nt: TGTGCCAGCAGCGTTCGCCTCGGACAGAACTCTGGAAACACCATATATTTT
d_gene: -; j_gene: TRBJ2-6; v_gene: TRBV2; len: 16; abundance: few; CDR3aa: CAGRPAAISGANVLTF; CDR3nt: TGTGCCGGCAGGCCGGCCGCAATCTCTGGGGCCAACGTCCTGACTTTC
d_gene: TRBD1; j_gene: TRBJ2-3; v_gene: TRBV10-3; len: 16; abundance: many; CDR3aa: CAIGRTTGASTDTQYF; CDR3nt: TGTGCCATCGGACGTACCACAGGGGCCAGCACAGATACGCAGTATTTT
d_gene: TRBD1; j_gene: TRBJ1-6; v_gene: TRBV5-1; len: 15; abundance: -; CDR3aa: CASSKGTGPYSPLHF; CDR3nt: TGCGCCAGCAGCAAGGGGACAGGGCCTTATTCACCCCTCCACTTT
d_gene: TRBD1; j_gene: TRBJ2-7; v_gene: TRBV29-1; len: 12; abundance: few; CDR3aa: CSVRGRVDEQYF; CDR3nt: TGCAGCGTCAGGGGGCGCGTTGACGAGCAGTACTTC
d_gene: -; j_gene: TRBJ2-7; v_gene: TRBV21-1; len: 15; abundance: -; CDR3aa: CASSKALGGAYEQYF; CDR3nt: TGTGCCAGCAGCAAAGCGCTCGGAGGAGCCTACGAGCAGTACTTC
d_gene: -; j_gene: TRBJ1-1; v_gene: TRBV11-2; len: 15; abundance: few; CDR3aa: CASSGPHTKGAEAFF; CDR3nt: TGTGCCAGCAGCGGCCCCCACACGAAAGGCGCTGAAGCTTTCTTT
d_gene: -; j_gene: TRBJ1-2; v_gene: TRBV5-6; len: 12; abundance: -; CDR3aa: CASSFGVYGYTF; CDR3nt: TGTGCCAGCAGCTTTGGGGTCTATGGCTACACCTTC
d_gene: TRBD1; j_gene: TRBJ2-7; v_gene: TRBV15; len: 18; abundance: -; CDR3aa: CATSRDLIVVTGSYEQYF; CDR3nt: TGTGCCACCAGCAGAGATCTGATTGTGGTGACAGGGTCCTACGAGCAGTACTTC
d_gene: -; j_gene: TRBJ2-1; v_gene: TRBV15; len: 13; abundance: -; CDR3aa: CATSRDRGNEQFF; CDR3nt: TGTGCCACCAGCAGAGACAGGGGCAATGAGCAGTTCTTC
d_gene: -; j_gene: TRBJ2-2; v_gene: TRBV10-1; len: 14; abundance: few; CDR3aa: CASSRDWNTGELFF; CDR3nt: TGCGCCAGCAGCCGGGACTGGAACACCGGGGAGCTGTTTTTT
d_gene: -; j_gene: TRBJ2-5; v_gene: TRBV28; len: 14; abundance: few; CDR3aa: CASSRYERQETQYF; CDR3nt: TGTGCCAGCAGTCGTTATGAGCGGCAAGAGACCCAGTACTTC
d_gene: -; j_gene: TRBJ2-1; v_gene: TRBV5-1; len: 16; abundance: few; CDR3aa: CASSLQGHVSYNEQFF; CDR3nt: TGCGCCAGCAGCTTGCAGGGACACGTCTCCTACAATGAGCAGTTCTTC
d_gene: -; j_gene: TRBJ1-4; v_gene: TRBV5-1; len: 14; abundance: -; CDR3aa: CASSPGGTGEKLFF; CDR3nt: TGCGCCAGCAGCCCCGGTGGGACTGGTGAAAAACTGTTTTTT
d_gene: TRBD1; j_gene: TRBJ2-7; v_gene: TRBV5-1; len: 14; abundance: -; CDR3aa: CASSLTGGDYEQYF; CDR3nt: TGCGCCAGCAGCCTGACAGGGGGGGACTACGAGCAGTACTTC
d_gene: -; j_gene: TRBJ2-7; v_gene: TRBV12-3/TRBV12-4; len: 15; abundance: many; CDR3aa: CASRSERQGLREQYF; CDR3nt: TGTGCCAGCAGGTCAGAGCGGCAGGGGCTTCGAGAGCAGTACTTC
d_gene: TRBD1; j_gene: TRBJ1-4; v_gene: TRBV5-1; len: 17; abundance: many; CDR3aa: CASSIAITGTGEEKLFF; CDR3nt: TGCGCCAGCAGCATTGCGATAACCGGGACAGGGGAGGAAAAACTGTTTTTT
d_gene: TRBD2; j_gene: TRBJ2-3; v_gene: TRBV12-3/TRBV12-4; len: 16; abundance: -; CDR3aa: CASSLGGGTHTDTQYF; CDR3nt: TGTGCCAGCAGTCTCGGGGGGGGCACCCACACAGATACGCAGTATTTT
d_gene: TRBD2; j_gene: TRBJ2-5; v_gene: TRBV14; len: 17; abundance: few; CDR3aa: CASSQEGLAGGQETQYF; CDR3nt: TGTGCCAGCAGCCAAGAAGGGCTAGCGGGGGGACAAGAGACCCAGTACTTC
d_gene: TRBD1; j_gene: TRBJ2-3; v_gene: TRBV4-2; len: 18; abundance: -; CDR3aa: CASSLPRGQEASTDTQYF; CDR3nt: TGTGCCAGCAGCCTTCCACGTGGACAGGAAGCTAGCACAGATACGCAGTATTTT
d_gene: TRBD2; j_gene: TRBJ2-1; v_gene: TRBV7-9; len: 15; abundance: few; CDR3aa: CASSRGLAGNNEQFF; CDR3nt: TGTGCCAGCAGCCGTGGACTAGCGGGAAACAATGAGCAGTTCTTC
d_gene: TRBD2; j_gene: TRBJ2-7; v_gene: TRBV4-2; len: 18; abundance: few; CDR3aa: CASSQATSGGPDSYEQYF; CDR3nt: TGTGCCAGCAGCCAGGCGACTAGCGGGGGGCCCGACTCCTACGAGCAGTACTTC
d_gene: TRBD2; j_gene: TRBJ2-3; v_gene: TRBV5-5; len: 17; abundance: -; CDR3aa: CASRRHLPSGSTDTQYF; CDR3nt: TGTGCCAGCAGACGACACCTACCTAGCGGAAGCACAGATACGCAGTATTTT
d_gene: TRBD1; j_gene: TRBJ2-1; v_gene: TRBV12-3/TRBV12-4; len: 14; abundance: few; CDR3aa: CASSLEGTGYEQFF; CDR3nt: TGTGCCAGCAGTTTAGAAGGGACAGGGTATGAGCAGTTCTTC
d_gene: -; j_gene: TRBJ2-1; v_gene: TRBV6-2/TRBV6-3; len: 15; abundance: few; CDR3aa: CASSRSRSSYNEQFF; CDR3nt: TGTGCCAGCAGCAGGTCTAGGAGCTCCTACAATGAGCAGTTCTTC
d_gene: TRBD2; j_gene: TRBJ2-3; v_gene: TRBV10-3; len: 15; abundance: -; CDR3aa: CAIGGAGASTDTQYF; CDR3nt: TGTGCCATCGGTGGAGCGGGGGCCAGCACAGATACGCAGTATTTT
d_gene: -; j_gene: TRBJ2-5; v_gene: TRBV5-1; len: 15; abundance: -; CDR3aa: CATAPGEVGQETQYF; CDR3nt: TGCGCCACCGCCCCCGGGGAGGTGGGCCAAGAGACCCAGTACTTC